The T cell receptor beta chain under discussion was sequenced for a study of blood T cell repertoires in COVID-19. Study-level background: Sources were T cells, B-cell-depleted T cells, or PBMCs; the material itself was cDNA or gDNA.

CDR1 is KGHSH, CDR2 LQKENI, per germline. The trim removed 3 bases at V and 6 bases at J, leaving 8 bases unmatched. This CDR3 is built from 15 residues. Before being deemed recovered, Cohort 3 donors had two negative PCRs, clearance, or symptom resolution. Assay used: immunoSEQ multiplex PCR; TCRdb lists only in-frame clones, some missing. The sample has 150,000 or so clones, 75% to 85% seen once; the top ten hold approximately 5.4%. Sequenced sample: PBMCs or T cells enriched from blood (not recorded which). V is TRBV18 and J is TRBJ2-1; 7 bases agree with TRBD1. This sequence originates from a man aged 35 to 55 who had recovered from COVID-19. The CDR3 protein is CASSPQGTDRNEQFF. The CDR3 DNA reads TGTGCCAGCTCACCTCAGGGGACAGATCGCAATGAGCAGTTCTTC.